These T cell receptor beta chains were read from a single sample in a study of cytomegalovirus exposure and HLA in healthy donors. Produced via immunoSEQ multiplex PCR; TCRdb's table is partial and in-frame only. Here the sample spans about 130,000 clones, over 65% being singletons. Sequenced sample: PBMCs. These receptors all stem from a man between 45 and 60 years old in good health and CMV-seronegative. The CDR3 runs from the conserved cysteine through the conserved F or W. A D gene is named only where the DNA matches it firmly. Only some rows state a clone size, as once, few, many or a class for expanded clones.

D gene	V gene	J gene	clone size	CDR3 protein	CDR3 DNA
.	TRBV11-3	TRBJ2-1	.	CASSSGNEQFF	TGTGCCAGCAGCTCGGGGAATGAGCAGTTCTTC
TRBD1	TRBV5-1	TRBJ1-1	.	CASSEGQHRGGTEAFF	TGCGCCAGCTCTGAGGGACAGCACCGGGGTGGCACTGAAGCTTTCTTT
TRBD2	TRBV6-6	TRBJ2-3	.	CASSSPGGGGADTQYF	TGTGCCAGCAGTTCCCCAGGAGGCGGGGGGGCAGATACGCAGTATTTT
.	TRBV6-5	TRBJ2-1	.	CASSSGSPYNEQFF	TGTGCCAGCAGTAGCGGAAGCCCATACAATGAGCAGTTCTTC
.	TRBV15	TRBJ2-7	.	CATSRGLVWSEQYF	TGTGCCACCAGCAGAGGACTAGTTTGGAGCGAGCAGTACTTC
TRBD1	TRBV19	TRBJ2-1	.	CASRATGGSYNEQFF	TGTGCCAGTAGAGCGACAGGGGGGTCCTACAATGAGCAGTTCTTC
TRBD1	TRBV27	TRBJ1-1	.	CASSFTGTGNTEAFF	TGTGCCAGCAGTTTTACCGGGACAGGGAACACTGAAGCTTTCTTT
TRBD2	TRBV18	TRBJ2-1	.	CASSPGGLAGVEEQFF	TGTGCCAGCTCACCGGGTGGACTAGCGGGAGTTGAGGAGCAGTTCTTC
TRBD1	TRBV5-4	TRBJ2-5	.	CASSPGQEETQYF	TGTGCCAGCAGCCCGGGACAGGAGGAGACCCAGTACTTC
.	TRBV4-2	TRBJ1-2	few	CASSQEMRDYYGGYTF	TGTGCCAGCAGCCAAGAGATGAGGGACTACTATGGCGGCTACACCTTC
TRBD1	TRBV18	TRBJ1-5	once	CASSPGQGSPNQPQHF	TGTGCCAGCTCACCCGGACAGGGGAGTCCCAATCAGCCCCAGCATTTT
TRBD2	TRBV6-1	TRBJ2-7	.	CASNSGSTYEQYF	TGTGCCAGCAACAGCGGGAGTACTTACGAGCAGTACTTC
.	TRBV30	TRBJ2-2	.	CAWSELFTGELFF	TGTGCCTGGAGTGAGCTCTTCACCGGGGAGCTGTTTTTT
TRBD1	TRBV28	TRBJ1-4	.	CASARPTGGGNEKLFF	TGTGCCAGCGCACGGCCGACAGGGGGGGGTAATGAAAAACTGTTTTTT
TRBD2	TRBV27	TRBJ2-1	.	CASSLGLAGSSEQFF	TGTGCCAGCAGTTTGGGACTAGCGGGAAGTAGTGAGCAGTTCTTC
.	TRBV5-4	TRBJ1-2	.	CASRHVPRGEGGYTF	TGTGCCAGCAGACACGTACCCCGGGGAGAGGGTGGCTACACCTTC
TRBD2	TRBV6-6	TRBJ2-7	.	CASTREADPRQYF	TGTGCCAGCACCCGGGAGGCAGATCCTCGGCAGTACTTC
TRBD1	TRBV18	TRBJ2-1	.	CASSPGTGSYNEQFF	TGTGCCAGCTCACCAGGGACAGGGAGCTACAATGAGCAGTTCTTC
TRBD2	TRBV6-6	TRBJ2-7	.	CASSLGGSGIYEQYF	TGTGCCAGCAGCCTAGGGGGTAGCGGGATATACGAGCAGTACTTC
.	TRBV11-2	TRBJ1-1	.	CASSVPGRVNTEAFF	TGTGCCAGCAGCGTCCCGGGTCGGGTGAACACTGAAGCTTTCTTT
TRBD1	TRBV5-1	TRBJ2-3	.	CASSLVPGGVTDTQYF	TGCGCCAGCAGCTTGGTGCCAGGGGGAGTCACAGATACGCAGTATTTT
.	TRBV10-3	TRBJ1-1	.	CAIRPLDSGATEAFF	TGTGCCATCAGGCCATTGGACAGCGGGGCCACTGAAGCTTTCTTT
.	TRBV5-4	TRBJ2-5	.	CASSLEGKQETQYF	TGTGCCAGCAGCTTGGAGGGGAAGCAAGAGACCCAGTACTTC
.	TRBV2	TRBJ1-2	.	CASSVRQSFYTF	TGTGCCAGCAGTGTGAGGCAGAGCTTCTACACCTTC
.	TRBV5-1	TRBJ1-4	.	CASSLGQVFDEKLFF	TGCGCCAGCAGCTTGGGACAGGTGTTTGATGAAAAACTGTTTTTT
TRBD1	TRBV2	TRBJ2-2	.	CASSLQGARSGELFF	TGTGCCAGCAGCTTACAGGGGGCGAGGAGCGGGGAGCTGTTTTTT
TRBD1	TRBV4-1	TRBJ1-4	once	CASSQEGTGNEKLFF	TGCGCCAGCAGCCAAGAAGGGACAGGGAATGAAAAACTGTTTTTT